This T cell receptor (beta chain) was documented in a study of identical twins. Study outcomes and limitations: Fewer insertions were carried by abundant cord blood beta clonotypes, but none was seen in memory repertoires. Twin-shared out-of-frame alpha sequences showed excess low generation probability.

TCRdb itself ran the 5' RACE reads through MiXCR, one entry per CDR3 protein. The table shows approximately 600,000 distinct CDR3 sequences, with nearly 10% occurring only once. This clonotype was seen only a few times. The antigen remains undetermined. Trimming at V came to 5 bases and at J to 5 bases, leaving 12 bases not matched to a gene. The germline V gene has CDR1 LGHDT and CDR2 YNNKEL (reference sequence). The CDR3 is 16 residues long. The sample was also reused in another study, on yellow fever vaccine responses in identical twins.

Specimen: PBMCs. The chain recombines TRBV3-1 with TRBJ2-1; 7 nucleotides align to TRBD2. This sequence was found in a woman younger than 30 in good health. As DNA, the CDR3 is TGTGCCAGCAGCTTATTAACGGGGCTAGCGGACAATGAGCAGTTCTTC. Protein sequence: CASSLLTGLADNEQFF.